A selection of T cell receptor beta chains follows, all from one sample in a study of blood T cell repertoires in COVID-19. Clones were sequenced by immunoSEQ multiplex PCR, and TCRdb holds only the in-frame ones, with some missing. The sample records about 170,000 clones, approximately 90% being singletons. The specimen sequenced was peripheral blood. Every receptor here comes from a man aged 45 to 65 who had recovered from COVID-19. The CDR3 runs from the conserved cysteine through the conserved F or W. The D gene is left open where the match is weak. Only part of the rows carry a size: once, few, many, or a class if the clone is expanded.

abundance,d_gene,v_gene,j_gene,CDR3nt,CDR3aa
NA,TRBD1,TRBV5-6,TRBJ1-5,TGTGCCAGCAGCTTGGCGGACAGGGGCCCTGAGAGGCCCCAGCATTTT,CASSLADRGPERPQHF
NA,TRBD2,TRBV2,TRBJ2-5,TGTGCCATTTCAAGCGGGAAGAATCAAGAGACCCAGTACTTC,CAISSGKNQETQYF
few,NA,TRBV18,TRBJ1-6,TGTGCCAGCTCACCATCAGGGGTGTTAGATTCACCCCTCCACTTT,CASSPSGVLDSPLHF
NA,TRBD1,TRBV24-1,TRBJ2-3,TGTGCCACCAGTGACCGAGACAGGGGACCCACAGATACGCAGTATTTT,CATSDRDRGPTDTQYF
NA,TRBD1,TRBV4-3,TRBJ2-7,TGCGCCAGCAGCCAGGCAGGGACAGATAGCTCCTACGAGCAGTACTTC,CASSQAGTDSSYEQYF
NA,NA,TRBV4-3,TRBJ1-2,TGCGCCAGCAGTCGGGACAAAGCTAACTATGGCTACACCTTC,CASSRDKANYGYTF
NA,TRBD2,TRBV7-3,TRBJ2-5,TGTGCCAGCAGCCCACAGTCCGGGGCTAGCGGGAGGGGAGAGACCCAGTACTTC,CASSPQSGASGRGETQYF
NA,NA,TRBV29-1,TRBJ1-2,TGCAGTGACAGTGTTAACTATGGCTACACCTTC,CSDSVNYGYTF
NA,NA,TRBV27,TRBJ2-2,TGTGCCAGCAAAACCGGGACTTTCACTACGAACACCGGGGAGCTGTTTTTT,CASKTGTFTTNTGELFF
few,TRBD1,TRBV9,TRBJ1-4,TGTGCCAGCAGCACCCTAGACCGTGACAGGGCGAGAGAAAAACTGTTTTTT,CASSTLDRDRAREKLFF
NA,NA,TRBV19,TRBJ2-2,TGTGCCAGTAGTATTAAGGCAGGCAACACCGGGGAGCTGTTTTTT,CASSIKAGNTGELFF
NA,TRBD1,TRBV6-4,TRBJ1-3,TGTGCCAGCAGGCAGACAGGGAAAAGCTCTGGAAACACCATATATTTT,CASRQTGKSSGNTIYF
NA,NA,TRBV29-1,TRBJ1-1,TGCCGGAGTTGGGGCGTTGGGGACACTGAAGCTTTCTTT,CRSWGVGDTEAFF
NA,NA,TRBV5-1,TRBJ1-4,TGCGCCAGCAGCTTGGAAACTAACCCCCGGGAAAAACTGTTTTTT,CASSLETNPREKLFF
NA,NA,TRBV27,TRBJ2-1,TGTGCCAGCAGTATCGAAGGGGGCTCCTACAATGAGCAGTTCTTC,CASSIEGGSYNEQFF
NA,NA,TRBV11-2,TRBJ2-7,TGTGCCAGCAGCTTAGACAGGGATTACGAGCAGTACTTC,CASSLDRDYEQYF
NA,NA,TRBV11-1,TRBJ2-3,TGTGCCAGCAGCAGGCGCCTCGACAAGGCAGATACGCAGTATTTT,CASSRRLDKADTQYF
NA,TRBD2,TRBV6-2/TRBV6-3,TRBJ2-3,TGTGCCAGCAGTTACTTGAGGACTAGCGGGAGAACAGATACGCAGTATTTT,CASSYLRTSGRTDTQYF
NA,NA,TRBV21-1,TRBJ2-7,TGTGCCAGCAGCAAAGGCCCGGGAGGGTACGAGCAGTACTTC,CASSKGPGGYEQYF
NA,NA,TRBV11-2,TRBJ1-2,TGTGCCAGCAGCTTAGAACCTGACAGAGCTAACTATGGCTACACCTTC,CASSLEPDRANYGYTF
NA,NA,TRBV28,TRBJ1-2,TGTGCCAGCAGTTTTGCCAAGTCGGGATGGCATGGCTACACCTTC,CASSFAKSGWHGYTF
NA,TRBD1,TRBV14,TRBJ2-5,TGTGCCAGCAGCCAAGACCCTTATGGGACAGGGAGGGAGACCCAGTACTTC,CASSQDPYGTGRETQYF
once,NA,TRBV5-4,TRBJ1-1,TGTGCCAGCAGCCCAAGGGGAGGCAACACTGAAGCTTTCTTT,CASSPRGGNTEAFF
NA,NA,TRBV19,TRBJ2-4,TGTGCCAGTAGGGGAGATGGTGCCAAAAACATTCAGTACTTC,CASRGDGAKNIQYF
NA,NA,TRBV7-8,TRBJ2-7,TGTGCCAGCAGCCTGGGGGGGGCCCACGAGCAGTACTTC,CASSLGGAHEQYF
NA,NA,TRBV7-8,TRBJ2-5,TGTGCCAGCAGCTTAGCTCTCAGACAAGAGACCCAGTACTTC,CASSLALRQETQYF
NA,NA,TRBV5-1,TRBJ2-3,TGCGCCAGCAGCCAGGAGGCTGATACGCAGTATTTT,CASSQEADTQYF
NA,NA,TRBV18,TRBJ1-1,TGTGCCAGCTCACCTACTCGAGGGAACACTGAAGCTTTCTTT,CASSPTRGNTEAFF
few,TRBD1,TRBV2,TRBJ1-4,TGTGCCAGCAGTCCGACAGGGGCATCCGAAAAACTGTTTTTT,CASSPTGASEKLFF
NA,TRBD1,TRBV3-1/TRBV3-2,TRBJ1-1,TGTGCCAGCACCGACCGGACAGGCCTGAACACTGAAGCTTTCTTT,CASTDRTGLNTEAFF
NA,NA,TRBV7-8,TRBJ2-7,TGTGCCAGCAGCTTAGTAGGTGGGCAGGCCTACGAGCAGTACTTC,CASSLVGGQAYEQYF
NA,TRBD1,TRBV19,TRBJ2-1,TGTGCCAGTAAAGAACAGGGGATTTACAATGAGCAGTTCTTC,CASKEQGIYNEQFF
NA,NA,TRBV28,TRBJ2-7,TGTGCCAGCAGTTTAAAGGGGTTTGGGACTGATACGTGGGAGCAGTACTTC,CASSLKGFGTDTWEQYF
NA,NA,TRBV28,TRBJ1-5,TGTGCCAGCAGTTCGGGCGGGGGCAATCAGCCCCAGCATTTT,CASSSGGGNQPQHF
NA,NA,TRBV6-2/TRBV6-3,TRBJ2-7,TGTGCCAGCAGTTATTCGGTTGGCGGCTCCTACGAGCAGTACTTC,CASSYSVGGSYEQYF
NA,NA,TRBV19,TRBJ1-4,TGTGCCAGTAGCGAAACAGGGTATCGTGAAAAACTGTTTTTT,CASSETGYREKLFF
NA,TRBD1,TRBV19,TRBJ1-4,TGTGCCAGTAGTAATACGGGACAGGTCGCCAATGAAAAACTGTTTTTT,CASSNTGQVANEKLFF
NA,NA,TRBV10-2,TRBJ1-2,TGCGCCAGCAGTGCACCAGGGCCCTATGGCTACACCTTC,CASSAPGPYGYTF
NA,TRBD2,TRBV18,TRBJ2-4,TGTGCCAGCTCACCGCCTCTAGCGGGGGCCAAAAACATTCAGTACTTC,CASSPPLAGAKNIQYF
NA,TRBD1,TRBV30,TRBJ2-7,TGTGCCTGGAGCAGGGGGAGCTCCTACGAGCAGTACTTC,CAWSRGSSYEQYF
NA,TRBD1,TRBV11-3,TRBJ2-1,TGTGCCAGCAGCACTGGACAGGGAAAACTGTCCTACAATGAGCAGTTCTTC,CASSTGQGKLSYNEQFF
NA,TRBD1,TRBV7-6,TRBJ2-1,TGTGCCAGCAGCCGTTTTGACAGGGGGAAGGGCCATGAGCAGTTCTTC,CASSRFDRGKGHEQFF
NA,NA,TRBV21-1,TRBJ2-7,TGTGCCAGCAGCAAACTAGCGGAGCTTCCCTGCGAGCAGTACTTC,CASSKLAELPCEQYF
NA,NA,TRBV14,TRBJ1-1,TGTGCCAGCAGCCAAGATTCAGGGGTCACTGAAGCTTTCTTT,CASSQDSGVTEAFF
NA,NA,TRBV28,TRBJ1-6,TGTGCCAGCAGTTTCCCCCGACAGGTGAAGGTGTATAATTCACCCCTCCACTTT,CASSFPRQVKVYNSPLHF
NA,TRBD1,TRBV6-2/TRBV6-3,TRBJ2-7,TGTGCCAGCAGCCCCCACGGACAGGTTACACCCTACGAGCAGTACTTC,CASSPHGQVTPYEQYF
once,TRBD1,TRBV30,TRBJ2-7,TGTGCCTGGAGTGTACCAGGGACAGGTATCGGTGGCGAGCAGTACTTC,CAWSVPGTGIGGEQYF
NA,NA,TRBV11-1,TRBJ2-5,TGTGCCAGCAGCTCTCGGTTGGGGGGAGAGACCCAGTACTTC,CASSSRLGGETQYF
NA,NA,TRBV4-1,TRBJ2-3,TGCGCCAGCAGCCAAGAACAGGGAAGGAGAACAGATACGCAGTATTTT,CASSQEQGRRTDTQYF
NA,TRBD2,TRBV27,TRBJ2-7,TGTGCCAGCAGCCCCATAGCGGGACTCCCCTACGAGCAGTACTTC,CASSPIAGLPYEQYF
NA,TRBD2,TRBV9,TRBJ2-7,TGTGCCAGCAGCGTAGCGCCTAGCGGGGTCTACGAGCAGTACTTC,CASSVAPSGVYEQYF
NA,NA,TRBV6-5,TRBJ2-7,TGTGCCAGCAGGACGGGGGTTTACGAGCAGTACTTC,CASRTGVYEQYF
once,NA,TRBV28,TRBJ1-6,TGTGCCAGCAGTTTATTGGGGGGGGTTGGTTCACCCCTCCACTTT,CASSLLGGVGSPLHF
NA,TRBD2,TRBV11-2,TRBJ2-1,TGTGCCAGCACACTAGCGGTGAATGAGCAGTTCTTC,CASTLAVNEQFF